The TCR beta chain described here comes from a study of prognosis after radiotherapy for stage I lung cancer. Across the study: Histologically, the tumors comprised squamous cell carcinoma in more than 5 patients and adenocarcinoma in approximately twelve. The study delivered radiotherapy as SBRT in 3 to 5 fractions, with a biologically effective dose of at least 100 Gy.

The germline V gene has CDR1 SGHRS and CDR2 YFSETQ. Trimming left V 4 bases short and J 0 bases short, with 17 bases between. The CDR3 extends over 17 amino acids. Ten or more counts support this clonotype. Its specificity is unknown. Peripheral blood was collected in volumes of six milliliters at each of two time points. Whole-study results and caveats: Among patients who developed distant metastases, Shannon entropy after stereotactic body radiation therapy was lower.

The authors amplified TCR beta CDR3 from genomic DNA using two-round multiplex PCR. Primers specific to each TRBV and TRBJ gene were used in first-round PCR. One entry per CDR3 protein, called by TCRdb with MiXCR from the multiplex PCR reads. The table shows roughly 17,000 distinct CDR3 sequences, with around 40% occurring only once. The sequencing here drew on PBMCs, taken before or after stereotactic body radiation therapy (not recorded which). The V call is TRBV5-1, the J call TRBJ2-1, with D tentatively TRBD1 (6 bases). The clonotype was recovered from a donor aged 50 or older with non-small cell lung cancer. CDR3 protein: CASSPARQDSSYNEQFF. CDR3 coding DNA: TGCGCCAGCAGCCCCGCAAGACAGGACAGCTCCTACAATGAGCAGTTCTTC.